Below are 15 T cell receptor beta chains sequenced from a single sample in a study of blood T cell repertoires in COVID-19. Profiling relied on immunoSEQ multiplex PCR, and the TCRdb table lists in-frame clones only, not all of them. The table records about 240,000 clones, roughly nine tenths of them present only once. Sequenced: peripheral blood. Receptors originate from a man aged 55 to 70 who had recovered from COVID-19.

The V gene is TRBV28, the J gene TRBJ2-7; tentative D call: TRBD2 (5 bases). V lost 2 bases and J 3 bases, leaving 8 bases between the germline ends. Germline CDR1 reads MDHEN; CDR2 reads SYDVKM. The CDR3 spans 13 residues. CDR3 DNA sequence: TGTGCCAGCAGTTTAGGCACTAGCTACGAGCAGTACGTC. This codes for CASSLGTSYEQYV.

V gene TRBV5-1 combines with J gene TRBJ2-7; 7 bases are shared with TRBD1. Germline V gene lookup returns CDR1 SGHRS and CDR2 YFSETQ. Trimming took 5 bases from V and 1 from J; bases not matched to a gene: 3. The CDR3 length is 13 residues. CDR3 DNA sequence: TGCGCCAGCAGGAGGGACAGTTCCTACGAGCAGTACGTC. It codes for CASRRDSSYEQYV.

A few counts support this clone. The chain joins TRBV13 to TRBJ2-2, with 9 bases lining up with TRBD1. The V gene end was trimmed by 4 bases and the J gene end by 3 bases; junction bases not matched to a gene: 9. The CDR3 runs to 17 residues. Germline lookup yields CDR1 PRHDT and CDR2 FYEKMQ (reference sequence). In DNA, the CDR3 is TGTGCCAGCAGCTCTACCATGGACAGGGGTGACACCGGGGAGCTGTTTTTT. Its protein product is CASSSTMDRGDTGELFF. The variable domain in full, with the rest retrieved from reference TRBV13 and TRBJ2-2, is AAGVIQSPRHLIKEKRETATLKCYPIPRHDTVYWYQQGPGQDPQFLISFYEKMQSDKGSIPDRFSAQQFSDYHSELNMSSLELGDSALYFCASSSTMDRGDTGELFFGEGSRLTVL.

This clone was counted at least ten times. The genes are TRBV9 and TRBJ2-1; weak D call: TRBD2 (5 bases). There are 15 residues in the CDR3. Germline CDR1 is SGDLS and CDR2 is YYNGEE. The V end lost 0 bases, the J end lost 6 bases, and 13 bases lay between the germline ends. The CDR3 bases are TGTGCCAGCAGCGTAGTCGAGGGCCGCCTCAATGAGCAGTTCTTC. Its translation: CASSVVEGRLNEQFF.

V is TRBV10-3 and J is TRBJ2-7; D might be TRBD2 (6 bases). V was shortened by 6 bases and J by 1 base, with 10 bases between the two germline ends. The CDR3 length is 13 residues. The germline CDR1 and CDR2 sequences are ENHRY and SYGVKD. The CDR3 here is CAISPGGSYEQYF. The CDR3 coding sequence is TGTGCCATCAGCCCCGGGGGATCCTACGAGCAGTACTTC.

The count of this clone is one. The CDR3 DNA reads as TGTGCCTGGGACGGGACAGGGGCTGGGGCCAACGTCCTGACTTTC. It codes for CAWDGTGAGANVLTF. V usage is TRBV30 and J usage is TRBJ2-6; 10 nucleotides align to TRBD1. The CDR3 is 15 amino acids. Losses at the gene ends were 5 bases for V and 2 bases for J; bases not matched to a gene: 3. Germline CDR1 GTSNPN, CDR2 SVGIG (reference sequence).

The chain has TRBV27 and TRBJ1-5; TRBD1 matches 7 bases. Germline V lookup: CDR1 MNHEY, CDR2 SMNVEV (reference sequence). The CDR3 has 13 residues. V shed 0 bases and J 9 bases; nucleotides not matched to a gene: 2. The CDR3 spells CASSLSDRAPQHF. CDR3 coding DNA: TGTGCCAGCAGTTTATCCGACAGGGCGCCCCAGCATTTT.

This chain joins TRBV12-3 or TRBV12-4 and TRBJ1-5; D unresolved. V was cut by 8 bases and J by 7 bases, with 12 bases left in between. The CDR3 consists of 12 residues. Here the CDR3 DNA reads TGTGCCAGCTCCCGTCGGGAACAGCCCCAGCATTTT. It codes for CASSRREQPQHF.

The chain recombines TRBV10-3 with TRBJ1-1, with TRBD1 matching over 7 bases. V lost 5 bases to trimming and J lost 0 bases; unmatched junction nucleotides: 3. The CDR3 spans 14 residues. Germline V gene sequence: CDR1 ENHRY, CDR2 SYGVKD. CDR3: CAISQTGMNTEAFF. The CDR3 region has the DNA TGTGCCATCAGTCAGACAGGGATGAACACTGAAGCTTTCTTT.

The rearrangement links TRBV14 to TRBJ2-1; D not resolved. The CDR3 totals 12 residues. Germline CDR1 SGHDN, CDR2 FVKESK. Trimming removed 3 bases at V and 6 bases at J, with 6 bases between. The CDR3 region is CASSQFGNEQFF. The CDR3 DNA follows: TGTGCCAGCAGCCAGTTCGGCAATGAGCAGTTCTTC. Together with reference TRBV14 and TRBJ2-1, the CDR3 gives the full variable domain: EAGVTQFPSHSVIEKGQTVTLRCDPISGHDNLYWYRRVMGKEIKFLLHFVKESKQDESGMPNNRFLAERTGGTYSTLKVQPAELEDSGVYFCASSQFGNEQFFGPGTRLTVL.

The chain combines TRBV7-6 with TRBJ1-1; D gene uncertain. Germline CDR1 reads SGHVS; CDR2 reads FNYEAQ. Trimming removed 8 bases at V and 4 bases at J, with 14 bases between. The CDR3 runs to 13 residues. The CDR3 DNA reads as TGTGCCAGCGGGTCGGGAGTTGGCACTGAAGCTTTCTTT. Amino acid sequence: CASGSGVGTEAFF.

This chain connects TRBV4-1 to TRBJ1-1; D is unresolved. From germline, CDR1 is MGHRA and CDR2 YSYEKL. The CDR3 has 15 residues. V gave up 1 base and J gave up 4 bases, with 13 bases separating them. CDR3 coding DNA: TGCGCCAGCAGCCAAGGTACACGTCGGGGCACTGAAGCTTTCTTT. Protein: CASSQGTRRGTEAFF.

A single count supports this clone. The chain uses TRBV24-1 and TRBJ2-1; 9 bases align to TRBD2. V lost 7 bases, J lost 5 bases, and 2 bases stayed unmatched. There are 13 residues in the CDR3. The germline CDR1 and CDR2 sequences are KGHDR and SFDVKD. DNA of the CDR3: TGTGCCACCAGGGGACTAGCTCACAATGAGCAGTTCTTC. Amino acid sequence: CATRGLAHNEQFF.

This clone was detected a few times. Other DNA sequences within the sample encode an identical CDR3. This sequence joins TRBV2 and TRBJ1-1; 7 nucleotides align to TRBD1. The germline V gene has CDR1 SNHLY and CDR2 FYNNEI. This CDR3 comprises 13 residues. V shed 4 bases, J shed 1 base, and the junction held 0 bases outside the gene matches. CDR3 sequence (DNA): TGTGCCAGCAGTGGACAGGGGAACACTGAAGCTTTCTTT. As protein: CASSGQGNTEAFF.

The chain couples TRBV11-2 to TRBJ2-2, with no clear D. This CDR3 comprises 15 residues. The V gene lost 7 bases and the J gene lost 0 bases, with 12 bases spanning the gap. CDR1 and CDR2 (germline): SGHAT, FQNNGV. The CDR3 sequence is CASTRLSANTGELFF. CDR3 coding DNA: TGTGCCAGCACCAGACTGAGCGCGAACACCGGGGAGCTGTTTTTT.